This note documents a single T cell receptor (beta chain) sequence. It has no known antigen specificity. Base qualities are not provided; no much larger clone lies one nucleotide away. The sample comes from a study of tissue T cells after allogeneic stem cell transplantation (dated by TCRdb to about 2022). A note on the overall study: If a tissue had multiple samples, a pathologist reviewed H&E sections so that samples with histologically apparent lymphocytes got priority for sequencing. The human arm was a prospective observational study without blinding or randomization. The study profiled TCR beta repertoires across many tissues from research autopsies of patients with and without GVHD, plus mouse models of GVHD. The full study reports these points: The patient cohort was small and varied clinically, and sampling depth was recognized as a limitation. In both patients and mice, T cells from blood and spleen picked up only a limited part of the TCR repertoire that was detected in tissues. Within patients, how anatomically similar the tissues were was a key factor in shaping TCR repertoire composition, regardless of disease or transplant status. No blood samples were available for the non-GVHD comparator patients. The study did not determine which tissue TCRs were alloreactive or antigen-specific, and some clones might have been persisting host cells. Not many T cell clones showed up in more than one patient, yet clustering based on motifs uncovered repertoire signatures that were shared across patients in a tissue-specific way.

From the cysteine through the phenylalanine, the CDR3 covers 14 amino acids. Kept here is only the CDR3 DNA, which spans 42 bases and is read in frame from base 1. V is clipped by 0 bases and J by 2 bases, and the sequence between their germline boundaries is 7 bases long. Taken from the germline V gene (reference sequence), the CDR1 and CDR2 loops are LNHDA and SQIVND. The library was obtained by the immunoSEQ multiplex PCR assay. TCRbeta CDR3 sequencing was done by Adaptive Biotechnologies at survey depth, reporting CDR3 sequences, V/J genes, productive frequency and template counts. TCR beta CDR3 regions were amplified from genomic DNA rather than RNA. As for how the authors treated the data: Jensen-Shannon divergence was used to quantify pairwise repertoire overlap between tissues, with a value of 1 indicating complete divergence and a value of 0 indicating identical repertoires. Tissues were clustered by single-linkage agglomerative hierarchical clustering of pairwise JSD values, and the clustering results were displayed as dendrograms. GLIPH2 was run on all patient samples with simulation_depth 1000, kmer_min_depth 3 and cdr3_length_cutoff 8, and groups with more than two unique CDR3s were retained. A standardized tissue-overlap score was generated by extrapolating Jaccard GLIPH-group overlap across patients to a standard repertoire size of 1000 clones. Linear mixed-effect models, with tissue included as a fixed effect and individual included as a random effect, were used to assess associations of diversity with clinical or experimental variables. TCRdb mirrors the immuneACCESS table, restricted to in-frame sequences. Some clones are absent from its copies; in checked studies, under half trace to an unresolved V gene, and the reason for the others is unknown. D and trimming were read from the DNA, whereas the V and J calls and clone size are those reported in that table. The sample table shows fewer than 30,000 clones, and 70% to 75% are seen once. About 8.3% of the sample comes from the top ten.

The sample's time point label, decoded: human tissue collected at research (rapid) autopsy. Three non-HCT comparator patients with other cancers, having at least five GI tract samples and no known GI disease at death, were selected retrospectively. Autopsy tissues included GI sites from esophagus to rectum, liver, skin and lymphoid organs including spleen, after a median post-mortem interval of approximately nine hours. Each autopsy specimen was cut in two, with one portion flash-frozen in liquid nitrogen and the remainder formalin-fixed, and the outer muscle layers of GI specimens were removed. To extract genomic DNA from frozen tissues, either the Mag-Bind Blood & Tissue DNA HDQ 96 Kit on a Chemagic 360 or the DNeasy Blood & Tissue Kit was used. Because of concern about red blood cell contamination, extracted DNA underwent additional purification with the Genomic DNA Clean & Concentrator-25 kit.

This TCR was recovered from a female donor older than 55 with lung cancer. The rearranged chain carries TRBV19 and TRBJ1-2; the D segment cannot be called with confidence. The source was tissue from the ileum, collected at autopsy. This receptor has the CDR3 CASSIDSPNYGYTF. The DNA reads as follows: TGTGCCAGTAGTATAGATAGTCCGAACTATGGCTACACCTTC. Reference TRBV19 and TRBJ1-2 proteins supply the regions before and after the CDR3; the full variable domain is: DGGITQSPKYLFRKEGQNVTLSCEQNLNHDAMYWYRQDPGQGLRLIYYSQIVNDFQKGDIAEGYSVSREKKESFPLTVTSAQKNPTAFYLCASSIDSPNYGYTFGSGTRLTVV.